This TCR beta chain was recovered during a study of T cell changes during pregnancy in multiple sclerosis. V dropped 0 bases and J dropped 12; count of bases not matched to a gene: 8. This CDR3 contains 14 residues. Germline CDR1 reads SEHNR; CDR2 reads FQNEAQ (reference sequence). Here immunoSEQ multiplex PCR was the method, and the copy in TCRdb shows in-frame clones only, minus some. Among about 48,000 clones listed, over 90% were seen once. The sequence came from a female donor with multiple sclerosis, enrolled in a pregnancy study. This chain links TRBV7-9 with TRBJ2-1; TRBD2 agrees at 7 bases. This specimen was CD4+ T cells from peripheral blood mononuclear cells, taken in the third trimester of pregnancy. The CDR3 DNA is TGTGCCAGCAGCTTAGCGGGCGGGAGAGAGACGCAGTTCTTC. The encoded protein is CASSLAGGRETQFF.